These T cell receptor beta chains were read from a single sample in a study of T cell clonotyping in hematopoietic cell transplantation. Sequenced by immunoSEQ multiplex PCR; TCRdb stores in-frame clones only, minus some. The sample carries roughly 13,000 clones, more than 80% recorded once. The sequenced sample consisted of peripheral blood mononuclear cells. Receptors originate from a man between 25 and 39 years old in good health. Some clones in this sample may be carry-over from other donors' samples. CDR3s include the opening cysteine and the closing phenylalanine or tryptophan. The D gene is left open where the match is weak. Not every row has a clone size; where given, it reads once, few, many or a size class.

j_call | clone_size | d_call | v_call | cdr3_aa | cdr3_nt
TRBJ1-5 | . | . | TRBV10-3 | CAISEVDGGLSQPQHF | TGTGCCATCAGTGAGGTAGACGGGGGGCTAAGTCAGCCCCAGCATTTT
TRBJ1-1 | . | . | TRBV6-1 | CASTLADGLPTEAFF | TGTGCCAGCACCCTCGCGGACGGCCTTCCTACTGAAGCTTTCTTT
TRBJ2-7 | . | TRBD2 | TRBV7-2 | CASSSSGGPYEQYF | TGTGCCAGCAGCTCTAGCGGAGGTCCCTACGAGCAGTACTTC
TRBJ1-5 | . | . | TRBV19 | CASSIPDGDGNQPQHF | TGTGCCAGTAGTATTCCCGACGGTGATGGCAATCAGCCCCAGCATTTT
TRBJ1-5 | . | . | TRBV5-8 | CASSRGLSSNQPQHF | TGTGCCAGCAGCAGAGGGTTATCTAGCAATCAGCCCCAGCATTTT
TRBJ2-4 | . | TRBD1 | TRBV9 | CASSVGQGKNIQYF | TGTGCCAGCAGCGTAGGACAGGGGAAAAACATTCAGTACTTC
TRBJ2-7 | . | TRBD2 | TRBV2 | CASSPTSGGAHEQYF | TGTGCCAGCAGTCCGACTAGCGGGGGGGCCCACGAGCAGTACTTC
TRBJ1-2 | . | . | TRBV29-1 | CSAATGYGYTF | TGCAGCGCCGCGACAGGCTATGGCTACACCTTC
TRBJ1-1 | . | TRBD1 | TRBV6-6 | CASSYGQAGEAFF | TGTGCCAGCAGTTACGGACAGGCCGGAGAAGCTTTCTTT
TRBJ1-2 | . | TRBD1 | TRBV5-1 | CASSLAQGAGGYTF | TGCGCCAGCAGCTTGGCCCAGGGGGCGGGTGGCTACACCTTC
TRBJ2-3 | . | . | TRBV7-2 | CASSFSVTDTQYF | TGTGCCAGCAGCTTTTCGGTCACAGATACGCAGTATTTT
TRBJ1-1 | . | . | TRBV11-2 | CASNPSAEAEAFF | TGTGCCAGCAACCCCTCAGCAGAAGCTGAAGCTTTCTTT
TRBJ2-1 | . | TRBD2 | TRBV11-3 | CASSEGSGRERFF | TGTGCCAGCAGCGAGGGTAGCGGGAGGGAACGGTTCTTC
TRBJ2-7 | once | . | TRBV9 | CASSSSRRTYEQYF | TGTGCCAGCAGCAGTAGCAGAAGGACCTACGAGCAGTACTTC
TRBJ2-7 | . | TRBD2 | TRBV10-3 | CAISSGLAGDGEQYF | TGTGCCATCAGTTCCGGACTAGCGGGAGATGGGGAGCAGTACTTC
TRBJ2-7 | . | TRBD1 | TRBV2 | CASTEMGQGPHSYEQYF | TGTGCCAGCACCGAAATGGGACAGGGGCCACACTCCTACGAGCAGTACTTC
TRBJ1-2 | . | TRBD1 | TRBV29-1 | CSVPEQGANYGYTF | TGCAGCGTGCCAGAACAGGGGGCTAACTATGGCTACACCTTC
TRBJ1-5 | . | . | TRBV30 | CAWRGLGAMQPQHF | TGTGCCTGGAGGGGTTTGGGGGCAATGCAGCCCCAGCATTTT
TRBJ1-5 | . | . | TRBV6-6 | CASSYQGQNGQPQHF | TGTGCCAGCAGTTACCAAGGACAGAACGGTCAGCCCCAGCATTTT
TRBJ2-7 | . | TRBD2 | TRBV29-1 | CSVKNLAGGPSEQYF | TGCAGCGTTAAGAATTTAGCGGGAGGGCCTAGCGAGCAGTACTTC
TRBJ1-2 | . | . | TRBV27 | CASSLSRSGGAGYTF | TGTGCCAGCAGTTTATCTAGGTCCGGTGGGGCCGGCTACACCTTC
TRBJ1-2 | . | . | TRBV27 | CASTSLKRGSLNYGYTF | TGTGCCAGCACCTCCCTAAAGAGGGGGAGCTTAAACTATGGCTACACCTTC
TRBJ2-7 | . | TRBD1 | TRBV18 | CASSPGTVSYEQYF | TGTGCCAGCTCACCCGGGACAGTATCCTACGAGCAGTACTTC
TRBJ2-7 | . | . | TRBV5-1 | CASSSPYEQYF | TGCGCCAGCAGCTCCCCCTACGAGCAGTACTTC
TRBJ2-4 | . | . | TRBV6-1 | CASSWTDGAKNIQYF | TGTGCCAGCAGTTGGACGGATGGGGCCAAAAACATTCAGTACTTC
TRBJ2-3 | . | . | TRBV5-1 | CASSSEGTDTQYF | TGCGCCAGCAGCTCAGAGGGCACAGATACGCAGTATTTT
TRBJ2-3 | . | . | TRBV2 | CASSPTMDTQYF | TGTGCCAGCAGTCCCACTATGGATACGCAGTATTTT
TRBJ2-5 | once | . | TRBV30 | CAWSEETQYF | TGTGCCTGGAGTGAAGAGACCCAGTACTTC